This T cell receptor beta chain derives from a study of OX40 agonist ivuxolimab in advanced cancers. Study details: The patients got ivuxolimab, which is an agonistic anti-OX40 (CD134) antibody.

The method was immunoSEQ multiplex PCR; TCRdb's version includes in-frame clones alone and lacks a portion of them. This table has several thousand clones, 86% appearing once. The sequences come from CD4+ or CD8+ T cells sorted from blood, collected in a trial of the OX40 agonist ivuxolimab. The TCR originated in an adult with an advanced solid tumor such as melanoma, head and neck, liver or kidney cancer.

The CDR3 sequence is CASRGTGGYEQFF. The DNA for the CDR3 is TGTGCCAGCAGGGGGACAGGGGGCTATGAGCAGTTCTTC. V usage is TRBV6-1 and J usage is TRBJ2-1; the match to TRBD1 covers 12 bases. The CDR3 totals 13 residues. J was trimmed by 8 bases and V by 6 bases; bases with no gene match: 2. CDR1 and CDR2 from the germline V gene are MNHNS and SASEGT.